Each of the 6 T cell receptor beta chains below was sequenced from the same sample in a study of cytomegalovirus exposure and HLA in healthy donors. In the PCR, 60 Vbeta and 13 Jbeta primers were used. This table comes from immunoSEQ multiplex PCR, and its TCRdb copy is limited to in-frame clones, with some not included. Among more than 150,000 clones listed, 77% were seen once. Sequenced sample: PBMCs. These receptors all stem from a man between 18 and 35 years old in good health and CMV-seronegative.

This sequence joins TRBV15 and TRBJ2-7; TRBD1 matches at 11 bases. CDR3 size: 14 residues. Unmatched junction bases numbered 3, after V lost 2 bases and J lost 6 bases. Germline CDR1 LNHNV, CDR2 YYDKDF (reference sequence). For the CDR3, the DNA is TGTGCCACCAGCAGACCAGGGACAGGGGGCGAGCAGTACTTC. Its translation: CATSRPGTGGEQYF.

This chain uses TRBV7-2 with TRBJ2-7; possibly TRBD2 for D (6 bases). The length of the CDR3 is 17 residues. The V gene's germline CDR1 is SGHTA and CDR2 FQGNSA. V gave up 3 bases and J gave up 2 bases, with 20 bases separating them. The CDR3 coding sequence is TGTGCCAGCAGCTTTCCTAGCGACGCTGGGCCGACCTACGAGCAGTACTTC. It translates to CASSFPSDAGPTYEQYF.

The rearrangement links TRBV13 to TRBJ1-1; 12 nucleotides agree with TRBD1. Germline V CDR1 and CDR2: PRHDT, FYEKMQ (reference sequence). CDR3 length: 14 amino acids. With V trimmed by 6 bases and J by 5 bases, 4 bases remained unmatched. The CDR3 reads CASSLGQGATEAFF. CDR3 nucleotide sequence: TGTGCCAGCAGTTTGGGACAGGGGGCTACTGAAGCTTTCTTT.

The gene calls are TRBV7-9 and TRBJ2-5; 7 nucleotides agree with TRBD1. The J call may be incorrect, as the DNA end agrees better with TRBJ2-7. This CDR3 has 14 residues. The germline gives CDR1 SEHNR, CDR2 FQNEAQ (reference sequence). CDR3 residues: CASSRGTDSYEQYF. CDR3 DNA sequence: TGTGCCAGCAGCCGAGGGACAGACTCCTACGAGCAGTACTTC.

The chain carries TRBV6-1 and TRBJ2-7, with 7 bases identical to TRBD1. The trim removed 6 bases at V and 7 bases at J, leaving 3 bases unmatched. CDR1 is MNHNS and CDR2 is SASEGT in the germline V gene. The CDR3 extends over 11 amino acids. The CDR3 DNA reads as TGTGCCAGCAGGGCAGGGGGTGAGCAGTACTTC. This encodes CASRAGGEQYF.

Remarks on this clone: Its ends do not fully match the called genes, so a read error is possible. The rearrangement joins TRBV5-1 to TRBJ2-7; D gene ambiguous. Looked up from germline, CDR1 is SGHRS and CDR2 is YFSETQ. This CDR3 has 12 amino acids. CDR3: CVSSSTAYEQYF. The CDR3, as DNA: TGCGTCAGCAGCTCTACAGCTTACGAGCAGTACTTC.